This T cell receptor (beta chain) was documented in a study of T cell responses to AZD1222 COVID-19 vaccine. Regarding the study as a whole: A rise in Spike-specific TCR breadth and depth followed two AZD1222 doses.

The method was immunoSEQ multiplex PCR; TCRdb's version includes in-frame clones alone and lacks a portion of them. The table shows about 110,000 clones, with 70% to 90% occurring only once. The CDR3 runs to 14 residues. Germline-derived CDR1 and CDR2 are LNHDA and SQIVND (reference sequence). V dropped 3 bases and J dropped 0 bases, with 8 bases sitting between them. A word on this clone: The antigen is not known.

This clonotype was obtained from an adult who received the AZD1222 COVID-19 vaccine. This sequence joins TRBV19 and TRBJ1-2; D is unresolved. This material consisted of peripheral blood, taken 28 days after the second AZD1222 dose. CDR3 nucleotides: TGTGCCAGTAGTATCTTCGCAGCTAACTATGGCTACACCTTC. Translated: CASSIFAANYGYTF.